This TCR beta chain stems from a study of cytomegalovirus exposure and HLA in healthy donors. CDR1 and CDR2 from the germline V gene are SEHNR and FQNEAQ (reference sequence). V gave up 5 bases and J gave up 7 bases, with 17 bases separating them. CDR3 length: 15 residues. Both 60 Vbeta primers and 13 Jbeta primers went into the PCR. Repertoires were generated with immunoSEQ multiplex PCR, while TCRdb's copy carries only in-frame clones and drops some. Seen here are nearly 200,000 clones, 82% observed once, and the top ten hold about 0.1%. In the case of this clone: Its antigen is not known.

General observations from the study: Common viral pathogens seemed, in a later analysis, to connect with several of the most significant clusters.

The rearrangement joins TRBV7-9 to TRBJ1-4; tentative D call: TRBD1 (6 bases). The sample taken for sequencing was PBMCs. This TCR came from a boy aged 2 to 10 in good health and CMV-seronegative. The CDR3 bases are TGTGCCAGCAGCGAACAGGGTGGGGGTGGTGAAAAACTGTTTTTT. Translation gives CASSEQGGGGEKLFF. The full variable domain, in which reference TRBV7-9 and TRBJ1-4 provide the parts outside the CDR3, is DTGVSQNPRHKITKRGQNVTFRCDPISEHNRLYWYRQTLGQGPEFLTYFQNEAQLEKSRLLSDRFSAERPKGSFSTLEIQRTEQGDSAMYLCASSEQGGGGEKLFFGSGTQLSVL.